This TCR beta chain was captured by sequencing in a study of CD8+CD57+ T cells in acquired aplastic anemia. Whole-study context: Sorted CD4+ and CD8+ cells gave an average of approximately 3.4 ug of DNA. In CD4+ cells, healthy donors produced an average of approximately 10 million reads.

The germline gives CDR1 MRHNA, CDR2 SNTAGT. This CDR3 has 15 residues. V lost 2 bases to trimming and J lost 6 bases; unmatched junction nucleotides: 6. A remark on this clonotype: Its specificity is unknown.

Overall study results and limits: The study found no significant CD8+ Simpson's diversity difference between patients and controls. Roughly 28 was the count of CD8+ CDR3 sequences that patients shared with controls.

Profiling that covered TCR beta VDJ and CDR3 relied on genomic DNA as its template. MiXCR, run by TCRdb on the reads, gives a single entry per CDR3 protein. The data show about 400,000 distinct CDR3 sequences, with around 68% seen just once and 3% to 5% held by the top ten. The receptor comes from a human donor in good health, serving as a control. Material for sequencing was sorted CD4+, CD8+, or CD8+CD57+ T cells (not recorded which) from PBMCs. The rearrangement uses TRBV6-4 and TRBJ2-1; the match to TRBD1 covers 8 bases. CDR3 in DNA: TGTGCCAGCAGTGACCTAGGACAGGGTGTCAATGAGCAGTTCTTC. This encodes CASSDLGQGVNEQFF.